The 28 T cell receptor beta chains given below trace back to one sample, sequenced in a study of cytomegalovirus exposure and HLA in healthy donors. The PCR used 60 Vbeta and 13 Jbeta primers. Generated by immunoSEQ multiplex PCR, the TCRdb table keeps only in-frame clones and is missing some. The sample shows about 200,000 clones, over 75% of them seen only once. The sequencing input was PBMCs. These receptors were collected from a young man in good health and CMV-seronegative.

The rearrangement uses TRBV16 and TRBJ2-1; TRBD2 matches 10 bases. J lost 12 bases, V lost 4 bases, and 9 bases had no gene match. The CDR3 runs to 14 residues. CDR1 is KGHSY and CDR2 is FQNENV in the germline V gene. The CDR3: CASSPKREGRVQFF. CDR3 coding DNA: TGTGCCAGCAGCCCAAAGCGGGAGGGCCGTGTGCAGTTCTTC.

The chain joins TRBV6-5 to TRBJ1-1; TRBD1 is a possible D gene (5 bases). This CDR3 region has 15 residues. Germline V lookup: CDR1 MNHEY, CDR2 SVGAGI. V was clipped by 5 bases and J by 4 bases, with 17 bases between them. The CDR3 region has the DNA TGTGCCAGCAGTAGGGAGCCGGGAGGGACCACTGAAGCTTTCTTT. It translates to CASSREPGGTTEAFF.

This chain joins TRBV30 and TRBJ1-3; tentative D call: TRBD1 (5 bases). The germline V and J ends were trimmed by 4 bases and 3 bases, with 16 bases remaining between them. Germline V CDR1 and CDR2: GTSNPN, SVGIG (reference sequence). The CDR3 is 15 residues long. The CDR3 loop is CAWTPLRDYGNTIYF. For the CDR3, the DNA is TGTGCCTGGACCCCTCTTAGGGACTATGGAAACACCATATATTTT.

The chain combines TRBV7-8 with TRBJ1-5, with D perhaps TRBD1 (6 bases). V was trimmed by 5 bases and J by 7 bases, leaving 12 bases between them. This CDR3 comprises 13 residues. CDR1 and CDR2 from the germline V gene are SGHVS and FQNEAQ. CDR3 in DNA: TGTGCCAGCAGCAAATATGACAGGCAGCCCCAGCATTTT. The encoded protein is CASSKYDRQPQHF.

The J gene is TRBJ1-6, the V gene TRBV12-5; no clear D gene. Germline assignment: CDR1 LGHNT and CDR2 FRNRAP. The germline V and J ends were trimmed by 4 bases and 9 bases, with 10 bases remaining between them. This CDR3 region has 13 residues. CDR3 amino acids: CASGSGEGSPLHF. Here the CDR3 DNA reads TGTGCTAGTGGTTCGGGCGAGGGTTCACCCCTCCACTTT.

The V gene is TRBV30, the J gene TRBJ1-2; tentative D call: TRBD1 (5 bases). Looked up from germline, CDR1 is GTSNPN and CDR2 is SVGIG (reference sequence). The CDR3 is 15 residues long. Deletions cut 0 bases from V and 5 bases from J, with 16 bases between. This CDR3 reads CAWSVPPGVRYGYTF. As DNA, the CDR3 is TGTGCCTGGAGTGTTCCTCCGGGGGTGAGGTATGGCTACACCTTC.

This rearrangement joins TRBV7-2 to TRBJ2-7; TRBD2 agrees at 10 bases. J lost 1 base, V lost 4 bases, and 4 bases had no gene match. CDR1 and CDR2 from the germline V gene are SGHTA and FQGNSA. The CDR3 contains 15 residues. The CDR3 nucleotides read TGTGCCAGCAGCTCGGAAGCGGGAGGGTCCTACGAGCAGTACTTC. Amino acid sequence: CASSSEAGGSYEQYF.

The chain has TRBV30 and TRBJ1-2; tentatively, D is TRBD1 (6 bases). The CDR3 contains 13 residues. V lost 6 bases and J 4 bases, leaving 15 bases between the germline ends. Looked up from germline, CDR1 is GTSNPN and CDR2 is SVGIG (reference sequence). CDR3: CACANQGFYGYTF. The CDR3 DNA follows: TGTGCCTGCGCTAACCAGGGGTTCTATGGCTACACCTTC. Full variable domain (remainder filled in from reference TRBV30 and TRBJ1-2): SQTIHQWPATLVQPVGSPLSLECTVEGTSNPNLYWYRQAAGRGLQLLFYSVGIGQISSEVPQNLSASRPQDRQFILSSKKLLLSDSGFYLCACANQGFYGYTFGSGTRLTVV.

The genes are TRBV28 and TRBJ2-2; TRBD2 matches at 12 bases. Per the germline V gene, CDR1 is MDHEN and CDR2 is SYDVKM. This CDR3 is built from 16 residues. V lost 6 bases to trimming and J lost 5 bases; unmatched junction nucleotides: 7. The CDR3 DNA reads TGTGCCAGCAGCCTCGAACTAGCGGGAGGTACCGGGGAGCTGTTTTTT. This codes for CASSLELAGGTGELFF. Drawing the rest from reference TRBV28 and TRBJ2-2, the complete variable domain is DVKVTQSSRYLVKRTGEKVFLECVQDMDHENMFWYRQDPGLGLRLIYFSYDVKMKEKGDIPEGYSVSREKKERFSLILESASTNQTSMYLCASSLELAGGTGELFFGEGSRLTVL.

This clone was counted a single time. The chain employs TRBV29-1 and TRBJ2-5, with a possible D match to TRBD2 (7 bases). The V gene's germline CDR1 is SQVTM and CDR2 ANQGSEA. The CDR3 consists of 14 residues. V lost 3 bases, J lost 2 bases, and 13 bases lay in between. The CDR3 sequence: CSVDRGGGQETQYF. The CDR3 nucleotides read TGCAGCGTTGACCGGGGAGGGGGGCAAGAGACCCAGTACTTC.

The V call is TRBV5-6, the J call TRBJ1-3; TRBD1 might be the D (6 bases). V shed 4 bases and J shed 5 bases, with 22 bases lying between them. The CDR3 length is 17 residues. Germline values: CDR1 SGHDT, CDR2 YYEEEE. The CDR3 DNA sequence: TGTGCCAGCAGCCCGGGAGGGGAATGGGGGCAAAGAAACACCATATATTTT. Its translation: CASSPGGEWGQRNTIYF.

To note about this clone: The junction shows a germline mismatch at one end, possibly a read error. Distinct nucleotide sequences in the sample also encode this CDR3. The genes are TRBV7-3 and TRBJ2-4, with 14 positions matching TRBD2. The CDR3 loop spans 19 amino acids. Looked up from germline, CDR1 is SGHTA and CDR2 is FQGTGA. The CDR3, as DNA: TGCGCCAGCAGCCTACGAGGGACTAGCGGGGGCCAAGCCAAAAACATTCAGTACTTC. It encodes CASSLRGTSGGQAKNIQYF.

CDR3 coding DNA: TGCGCCAGCAGCTTGGCCGGGAGTGATTCACCCCTCCACTTT. Amino acid sequence: CASSLAGSDSPLHF. The chain is built from TRBV5-1 and TRBJ1-6, with D hard to call. V shed 0 bases and J shed 8 bases, with 9 bases lying between them. This CDR3 is 14 amino acids long. Germline-derived CDR1 and CDR2 are SGHRS and YFSETQ. The full variable domain, its missing parts supplied by reference TRBV5-1 and TRBJ1-6, is KAGVTQTPRYLIKTRGQQVTLSCSPISGHRSVSWYQQTPGQGLQFLFEYFSETQRNKGNFPGRFSGRQFSNSRSEMNVSTLELGDSALYLCASSLAGSDSPLHFGNGTRLTVT.

This clone was picked up one time. The chain recombines TRBV5-1 with TRBJ1-4; D is possibly TRBD1 (5 bases). The germline V and J ends were trimmed by 2 bases and 10 bases, with 15 bases remaining between them. The CDR3 has 14 residues. CDR1 and CDR2 from the germline V gene are SGHRS and YFSETQ. The CDR3 loop reads CASSLDGGGGKLFF. In nucleotides, the CDR3 is TGCGCCAGCAGCTTAGACGGCGGGGGGGGAAAACTGTTTTTT.

The chain employs TRBV11-3 and TRBJ2-5; the D is unclear. The CDR3 runs to 13 residues. The V end was cut by 3 bases, the J end by 0 bases, with 5 bases between. Looked up from germline, CDR1 is SGHNT and CDR2 is YENEEA. CDR3 protein: CASSFVHQETQYF. The CDR3 nucleotides are TGTGCCAGCAGCTTCGTCCACCAAGAGACCCAGTACTTC.

This chain joins TRBV18 and TRBJ1-4; D is uncertain. Germline CDR1 KGHSH, CDR2 LQKENI. The ends were cut back, 2 bases at V and 5 bases at J, with 21 bases in the middle. The CDR3 contains 18 residues. The CDR3: CASSPMEATVTMNEKLFF. In DNA form, the CDR3 reads TGTGCCAGCTCACCAATGGAGGCAACGGTGACTATGAATGAAAAACTGTTTTTT.

V and J are TRBV7-6 and TRBJ1-1; a possible D gene is TRBD1 (5 bases). The CDR3 covers 15 residues. Germline CDR1 is SGHVS and CDR2 is FNYEAQ. Trimming pared 5 bases from V and 11 bases from J, leaving 24 bases between. The CDR3 loop reads CASSISNSRVSEAFF. In DNA form, the CDR3 reads TGTGCCAGCAGCATAAGCAACTCCAGGGTATCGGAGGCTTTCTTT.

This rearrangement joins TRBV19 to TRBJ2-1, with a possible D match to TRBD1 (6 bases). Germline V gene sequence: CDR1 LNHDA, CDR2 SQIVND (reference sequence). This CDR3 region has 16 residues. Trimming left V 7 bases short and J 8 bases short, with 24 bases between. The CDR3: CASTQGTEGPLDEQFF. In DNA, the CDR3 is TGTGCCAGTACTCAGGGGACGGAAGGCCCACTGGATGAGCAGTTCTTC. Looking up the rest from reference TRBV19 and TRBJ2-1 gives the full variable domain: DGGITQSPKYLFRKEGQNVTLSCEQNLNHDAMYWYRQDPGQGLRLIYYSQIVNDFQKGDIAEGYSVSREKKESFPLTVTSAQKNPTAFYLCASTQGTEGPLDEQFFGPGTRLTVL.

The J gene is TRBJ2-5, the V gene TRBV19; 7 nucleotides align to TRBD2. The DNA end favors TRBJ2-7, so the J call may be wrong. Germline V lookup: CDR1 LNHDA, CDR2 SQIVND (reference sequence). The CDR3 is 17 residues long. CDR3: CASSIAAVTSAPYEQYF. CDR3 DNA sequence: TGTGCCAGTAGTATAGCCGCGGTAACTAGCGCTCCCTACGAGCAGTACTTC.

The chain combines TRBV6-1 with TRBJ1-5; 7 bases fit TRBD1. V lost 6 bases and J lost 4; bases outside the gene matches: 3. The length of the CDR3 is 13 residues. Germline V gives CDR1 MNHNS, CDR2 SASEGT. This chain's CDR3 is CASSGTENQPQHF. The CDR3 DNA reads as TGTGCCAGCAGCGGGACAGAGAATCAGCCCCAGCATTTT.

The V gene is TRBV30, the J gene TRBJ1-1, with D perhaps TRBD1 (6 bases). Trimming left V 2 bases short and J 4 bases short, with 11 bases between. The CDR3 totals 13 residues. The V gene's germline CDR1 is GTSNPN and CDR2 SVGIG (reference sequence). Written as DNA, the CDR3 is TGTGCCTGGAGTCCCGCAGGGGCCACTGAAGCTTTCTTT. It codes for CAWSPAGATEAFF. The variable domain in full, completed from reference TRBV30 and TRBJ1-1, reads SQTIHQWPATLVQPVGSPLSLECTVEGTSNPNLYWYRQAAGRGLQLLFYSVGIGQISSEVPQNLSASRPQDRQFILSSKKLLLSDSGFYLCAWSPAGATEAFFGQGTRLTVV.

The chain joins TRBV6-6 to TRBJ1-5; D gene uncertain. Germline V CDR1 and CDR2: MNHNY, SVGAGI (reference sequence). V was shortened by 4 bases and J by 2 bases, with 12 bases between the two germline ends. The CDR3 covers 15 residues. CDR3 bases: TGTGCCAGCAGTTTGGGAGGCGGGGGCAATCAGCCCCAGCATTTT. Its translation is CASSLGGGGNQPQHF.

This chain connects TRBV18 to TRBJ2-7, with D possibly TRBD2 on 6 matching bases. There are 12 residues in the CDR3. The V gene's germline CDR1 is KGHSH and CDR2 LQKENI. The germline V and J ends were trimmed by 2 bases and 6 bases, with 8 bases remaining between them. Written as DNA, the CDR3 is TGTGCCAGCTCACCAACGGGGGTCGAGCAGTACTTC. Its protein product is CASSPTGVEQYF.

This clone was seen only once. The V gene is TRBV21-1, the J gene TRBJ1-3. TRBV21-1 is assigned pseudogene status. The CDR3 contains 17 residues. CDR3 sequence (DNA): TGTGCCAGCATTACTAGGCGGAGAACGAGCTCTGGAAACACCATATATTTT. Its translation is CASITRRRTSSGNTIYF.

V and J are TRBV10-3 and TRBJ2-7, with D maybe TRBD2 (5 bases). The CDR3 contains 13 residues. The V gene's germline CDR1 is ENHRY and CDR2 SYGVKD. Trimming pared 9 bases from V and 5 bases from J, leaving 17 bases between. CDR3 sequence reads: CAMSGGIGDEQYF. Here the CDR3 DNA reads TGTGCCATGAGCGGAGGCATCGGGGACGAGCAGTACTTC.

The chain carries TRBV6-1 and TRBJ2-2, with a possible D match to TRBD1 (5 bases). The ends were cut back, 2 bases at V and 7 bases at J, with 14 bases in the middle. CDR1 and CDR2 (germline): MNHNS, SASEGT. The CDR3 has 15 amino acids. The DNA of the CDR3 is TGTGCCAGCAGTGAAAGGGGTCGATCCCACGGGGAGCTGTTTTTT. It encodes CASSERGRSHGELFF.

The rearrangement links TRBV28 to TRBJ1-1, with D unresolved. Germline CDR1 reads MDHEN; CDR2 reads SYDVKM. Trimming left V 5 bases short and J 0 bases short, with 4 bases between. The CDR3 totals 12 residues. CDR3 bases: TGTGCCAGCAGTAACATGAACACTGAAGCTTTCTTT. Translating it yields CASSNMNTEAFF.

Only one count was recorded for this clone. The chain recombines TRBV9 with TRBJ1-2; D may be TRBD1 (6 bases). The ends were cut back, 0 bases at V and 3 bases at J, with 12 bases in the middle. The CDR3 is 15 residues long. The germline gives CDR1 SGDLS, CDR2 YYNGEE. CDR3 residues: CASSVARDTYYGYTF. As DNA, the CDR3 is TGTGCCAGCAGCGTAGCCCGGGACACCTACTATGGCTACACCTTC.